This is a list of T cell receptor beta chains from one sample in a study of shared clonotypes between healthy human individuals. Here immunoSEQ multiplex PCR was the method, and the copy in TCRdb shows in-frame clones only, minus some. The sample lists over a million clones, around 98.5% occurring once. What was sequenced was naive CD4+ T cells sorted from blood. Receptor source: a man aged 25-45 years in good health. CDR3s include the opening cysteine and the closing phenylalanine or tryptophan. The order of the fields is V gene, J gene, D gene, CDR3 protein, CDR3 DNA. D genes are given only for firm matches.

V: TRBV9; J: TRBJ2-1; D: .; CDR3: CASSVDLGSGEQFF; DNA: TGTGCCAGCAGCGTAGACCTGGGATCAGGTGAGCAGTTCTTC
V: TRBV7-9; J: TRBJ2-1; D: TRBD2; CDR3: CASLGLAGGPYEQFF; DNA: TGTGCCAGCCTGGGGCTAGCGGGAGGGCCCTATGAGCAGTTCTTC
V: TRBV11-3; J: TRBJ2-2; D: .; CDR3: CASSLGGLRGKDGELFF; DNA: TGTGCCAGCAGCTTAGGCGGACTGAGGGGCAAGGACGGGGAGCTGTTTTTT
V: TRBV7-9; J: TRBJ1-1; D: .; CDR3: CASNEGRTEAFF; DNA: TGTGCCAGCAACGAGGGGCGCACTGAAGCTTTCTTT
V: TRBV10-3; J: TRBJ2-1; D: TRBD1; CDR3: CAISLGTASYNEQFF; DNA: TGTGCCATCAGCCTAGGGACAGCCTCCTACAATGAGCAGTTCTTC
V: TRBV7-6; J: TRBJ2-1; D: TRBD1; CDR3: CASSVRPGQGTTDEQFF; DNA: TGTGCCAGCAGCGTCCGTCCGGGACAGGGTACGACGGATGAGCAGTTCTTC
V: TRBV7-3; J: TRBJ1-1; D: .; CDR3: CASSLRSVNTEAFF; DNA: TGTGCCAGCAGCTTACGGTCGGTGAACACTGAAGCTTTCTTT
V: TRBV29-1; J: TRBJ1-1; D: .; CDR3: CSVERGSGGAFF; DNA: TGCAGCGTTGAAAGGGGATCGGGGGGAGCTTTCTTT
V: TRBV6-5; J: TRBJ2-7; D: .; CDR3: CASSYFSSAYEQYF; DNA: TGTGCCAGCAGTTACTTCTCATCCGCCTACGAGCAGTACTTC
V: TRBV27; J: TRBJ1-1; D: TRBD1; CDR3: CASSPGTGGPKKAFF; DNA: TGTGCCAGCAGTCCTGGGACAGGGGGCCCTAAGAAGGCTTTCTTT
V: TRBV4-3; J: TRBJ2-1; D: TRBD1; CDR3: CASSQDLRGQGYNEQFF; DNA: TGCGCCAGCAGCCAAGATTTGAGGGGACAGGGGTACAATGAGCAGTTCTTC
V: TRBV19; J: TRBJ2-7; D: .; CDR3: CASSPRLSYEQYF; DNA: TGTGCCAGTAGCCCCCGTTTGTCCTACGAGCAGTACTTC